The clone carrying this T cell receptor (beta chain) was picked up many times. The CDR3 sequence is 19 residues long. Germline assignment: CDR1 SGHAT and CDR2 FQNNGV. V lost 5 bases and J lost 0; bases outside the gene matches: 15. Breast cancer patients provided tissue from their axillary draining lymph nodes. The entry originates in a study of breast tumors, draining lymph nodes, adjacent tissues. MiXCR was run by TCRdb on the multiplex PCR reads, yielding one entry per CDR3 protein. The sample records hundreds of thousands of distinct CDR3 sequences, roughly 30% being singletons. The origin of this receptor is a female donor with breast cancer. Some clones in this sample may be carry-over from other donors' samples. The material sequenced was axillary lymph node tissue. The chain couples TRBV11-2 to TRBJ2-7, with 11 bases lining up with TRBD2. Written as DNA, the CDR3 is TGTGCCAGCAGCCCCGCCGGTACGGGACTAGCGGCTTCCTCCTACGAGCAGTACTTC. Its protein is CASSPAGTGLAASSYEQYF.